These 25 T cell receptor beta chains were all obtained from the same sample, sequenced in a study of early T cells in non-severe SARS-CoV-2 infection. TCRdb fed the 5' RACE reads into MiXCR, producing one record per CDR3 protein. Among about 42,000 distinct CDR3 sequences listed, about 7% were seen once. The specimen sequenced was whole blood. The origin of the receptors is an adult who was a healthcare worker with PCR-confirmed SARS-CoV-2 infection or an uninfected control (not recorded which).

This clonotype has a handful of counts. This rearrangement joins TRBV19 to TRBJ2-2, with 8 bases aligning to TRBD1. CDR1 and CDR2 (germline): LNHDA, SQIVND (reference sequence). V shed 4 bases, J shed 4 bases, and the junction held 5 bases outside the gene matches. This CDR3 comprises 15 residues. The CDR3 sequence: CASSKTGAGTGELFF. DNA for the CDR3: TGTGCCAGTAGTAAGACAGGGGCGGGCACCGGGGAGCTGTTTTTT.

The sample holds many counts of this clonotype. V usage is TRBV19 and J usage is TRBJ1-5; 7 bases match TRBD1. This CDR3 is built from 15 residues. In germline, CDR1 is LNHDA, CDR2 SQIVND (reference sequence). V shed 4 bases and J 7 bases; nucleotides not matched to a gene: 10. The CDR3 nucleotides read TGTGCCAGTAGTAATTTTTGGACAGGTATACAGCCCCAGCATTTT. Translating it yields CASSNFWTGIQPQHF.

This clonotype was counted at least ten times. CDR3 in amino acids: CASSFRTGQGARYEQYF. CDR3 DNA: TGTGCCAGCAGTTTTAGGACGGGACAGGGGGCCAGGTACGAGCAGTACTTC. The gene calls are TRBV27 and TRBJ2-7; TRBD1 matches 12 bases. Trimming cost V 3 bases and J 4 bases; bases outside gene matches: 10. Germline V gives CDR1 MNHEY, CDR2 SMNVEV (reference sequence). CDR3 length: 17 amino acids.

The V and J genes are TRBV15 and TRBJ2-1, with D hard to call. The CDR3 extends over 12 amino acids. The V gene lost 0 bases and the J gene lost 7 bases, with 4 bases spanning the gap. The germline gives CDR1 LNHNV, CDR2 YYDKDF (reference sequence). CDR3 sequence (DNA): TGTGCCACCAGCAGAGAGATTAATGAGCAGTTCTTC. As protein: CATSREINEQFF.

The chain joins TRBV10-1 to TRBJ1-4, with D unclear. V was cut by 7 bases and J by 8 bases, with 14 bases left in between. Germline V gene lookup returns CDR1 WNHNN and CDR2 SYGVQD (reference sequence). The length of the CDR3 is 13 residues. The CDR3 DNA reads TGCGCCAGCAAGGCCAGGCAAGGGGAAAAACTGTTTTTT. Translation gives CASKARQGEKLFF.

The chain joins TRBV4-1 to TRBJ2-1, with 8 bases that match TRBD2. After removal of 2 bases from V and 13 bases from J, the junction contained 16 bases not matched to a gene. Germline V gives CDR1 MGHRA, CDR2 YSYEKL. CDR3 size: 16 residues. The CDR3 region is CASSQTQTSAPILQFF. The CDR3 DNA reads TGCGCCAGCAGCCAAACCCAGACTAGCGCCCCTATCCTTCAGTTCTTC.

This clonotype was picked up many times. This chain joins TRBV11-2 and TRBJ2-3; 7 bases agree with TRBD2. Germline values: CDR1 SGHAT, CDR2 FQNNGV. The junction had 9 bases not matched to a gene; V was cut back by 5 bases and J by 4 bases. The CDR3 runs to 15 residues. The CDR3 loop is CASSQLGGEADTQYF. The CDR3 bases are TGTGCCAGCAGCCAACTGGGGGGGGAGGCAGATACGCAGTATTTT.

This clonotype was seen a few times. The gene calls are TRBV9 and TRBJ1-1; no clear D. Trimming took off 3 bases at V and 0 bases at J, with 12 bases between the two ends. Germline CDR1 reads SGDLS; CDR2 reads YYNGEE. The CDR3 covers 15 residues. The CDR3: CASSAPTGLNTEAFF. DNA of the CDR3: TGTGCCAGCAGCGCGCCTACGGGCCTGAACACTGAAGCTTTCTTT.

The genes are TRBV7-2 and TRBJ1-2; 7 bases are shared with TRBD1. The CDR3 extends over 13 amino acids. Germline CDR1 is SGHTA and CDR2 is FQGNSA. Trimming at V came to 2 bases and at J to 8 bases, leaving 5 bases not matched to a gene. The CDR3 coding sequence is TGTGCCAGCAGCTTAACAGGGGTTTTCGGCTACACCTTC. Its translation is CASSLTGVFGYTF.

The chain combines TRBV12-3 or TRBV12-4 with TRBJ1-2; no definite D call. This CDR3 has 13 residues. Trimming took 5 bases from V and 8 from J, leaving 15 bases between them. In DNA, the CDR3 is TGTGCCAGCAGTCCCTTAGCGGGATTAGGCTACACCTTC. Protein sequence: CASSPLAGLGYTF.

This clonotype turned up a few times. The rearrangement links TRBV10-2 to TRBJ2-1; the match to TRBD1 covers 8 bases. The germline V gene has CDR1 WSHSY and CDR2 SAAADI. The trim removed 8 bases at V and 6 bases at J, leaving 3 bases unmatched. The CDR3 has 12 residues. In DNA, the CDR3 is TGCGCCAGCCGGGACAGGATCAATGAGCAGTTCTTC. Its translation: CASRDRINEQFF.

In its sample, this clonotype ranks as medium-sized. The chain employs TRBV5-6 and TRBJ1-1; TRBD1 might be the D (5 bases). V lost 1 base and J lost 2, with 15 bases in between. The germline CDR1 and CDR2 sequences are SGHDT and YYEEEE. The CDR3 covers 16 residues. The chain's CDR3 is CASSLFGPGVNTEAFF. The CDR3 coding sequence is TGTGCCAGCAGCTTGTTTGGGCCGGGGGTAAACACTGAAGCTTTCTTT.

V gene TRBV27 combines with J gene TRBJ2-7, with D tentatively TRBD2 (5 bases). CDR1 is MNHEY, CDR2 SMNVEV, per germline (reference sequence). V dropped 7 bases and J dropped 3 bases, with 16 bases sitting between them. This CDR3 is built from 14 residues. The CDR3 here is CASIPRVESYEQYF. For the CDR3, the DNA is TGTGCCAGCATCCCGAGGGTCGAGAGCTACGAGCAGTACTTC.

This clonotype has a handful of counts. The chain couples TRBV6-1 to TRBJ2-7; D is uncertain. Trimming took off 4 bases at V and 0 bases at J, with 7 bases between the two ends. The CDR3 loop spans 13 amino acids. CDR1 is MNHNS, CDR2 SASEGT, per germline. In nucleotides, the CDR3 is TGTGCCAGCAGTGTGGGGATCTCCTACGAGCAGTACTTC. The encoded protein is CASSVGISYEQYF.

The chain employs TRBV2 and TRBJ2-7; 8 bases line up with TRBD2. V dropped 5 bases and J dropped 3; count of bases not matched to a gene: 3. This CDR3 spans 13 amino acids. In germline, CDR1 is SNHLY, CDR2 FYNNEI. CDR3 bases: TGTGCCAGCAGTTTAAGCGGGAGCTACGAGCAGTACTTC. Translated, it gives CASSLSGSYEQYF.

This clonotype was counted a few times. The V gene is TRBV6-6, the J gene TRBJ1-2, with 8 bases aligning to TRBD1. V dropped 0 bases and J dropped 8; count of bases not matched to a gene: 2. The germline V gene has CDR1 MNHNY and CDR2 SVGAGI (reference sequence). The CDR3 is 13 residues long. Here the CDR3 reads CASSYSTGEGYTF. The CDR3 bases are TGTGCCAGCAGTTACTCGACAGGGGAAGGCTACACCTTC.

This clonotype has just a few counts. The rearrangement uses TRBV5-6 and TRBJ1-1; 8 bases line up with TRBD1. CDR3 length equals 15 residues. CDR1 and CDR2 from the germline V gene are SGHDT and YYEEEE. Losses at the gene ends were 2 bases for V and 5 bases for J; bases not matched to a gene: 8. Written as DNA, the CDR3 is TGTGCCAGCAGCTTTAGGACAGGGTCGGGTACTGAAGCTTTCTTT. Protein product: CASSFRTGSGTEAFF. Looking up the rest from reference TRBV5-6 and TRBJ1-1 gives the full variable domain: DAGVTQSPTHLIKTRGQQVTLRCSPKSGHDTVSWYQQALGQGPQFIFQYYEEEERQRGNFPDRFSGHQFPNYSSELNVNALLLGDSALYLCASSFRTGSGTEAFFGQGTRLTVV.

This clonotype was recorded a few times. This may be a read error, as it is one base from a much larger clone. CDR3 sequence: CAISVGEENQPQHF. CDR3 nucleotides: TGTGCCATCAGTGTCGGAGAGGAGAATCAGCCCCAGCATTTT. The rearrangement joins TRBV10-3 to TRBJ1-5; D gene unclear. The V gene lost 4 bases and the J gene lost 4 bases, with 11 bases spanning the gap. This CDR3 is 14 amino acids long. Germline lookup yields CDR1 ENHRY and CDR2 SYGVKD.

The chain has TRBV9 and TRBJ2-3, with 9 bases fitting TRBD1. The germline CDR1 and CDR2 sequences are SGDLS and YYNGEE. This CDR3 comprises 15 residues. V lost 0 bases, J lost 3 bases, and 2 bases stayed unmatched. CDR3 residues: CASSVGGTGTDTQYF. The CDR3 DNA is TGTGCCAGCAGCGTAGGAGGGACAGGGACAGATACGCAGTATTTT.

The chain employs TRBV11-2 and TRBJ2-3; possibly TRBD2 for D (5 bases). CDR1 and CDR2 from the germline V gene are SGHAT and FQNNGV. The CDR3 is 11 amino acids. The germline V and J ends were trimmed by 4 bases and 13 bases, with 12 bases remaining between them. The CDR3 DNA is TGTGCCAGCAGCTCCCGGGGAGAGGAGTATTTT. Protein sequence: CASSSRGEEYF.

This chain's CDR3 is CASSQNPPDRAGAEAFF. The CDR3 DNA sequence: TGTGCCAGCAGCCAAAACCCGCCCGACAGGGCCGGCGCTGAAGCTTTCTTT. The chain is built from TRBV4-2 and TRBJ1-1, with 7 bases identical to TRBD1. The CDR3 loop spans 17 amino acids. J gave up 6 bases and V 2 bases, and 15 bases lay outside the gene matches. Germline V gene lookup returns CDR1 LGHNA and CDR2 YNFKEQ.

The chain joins TRBV6-5 to TRBJ2-3, with a tentative D call TRBD2 (5 bases). The length of the CDR3 is 16 residues. Germline CDR1 MNHEY, CDR2 SVGAGI. Trimming took off 2 bases at V and 4 bases at J, with 16 bases between the two ends. CDR3 sequence (DNA): TGTGCCAGCAGTTACAACGCGGGCATGCGGCCAGATACGCAGTATTTT. Translating gives CASSYNAGMRPDTQYF.

This clonotype appeared a few times. The chain couples TRBV6-6 to TRBJ1-2; tentatively, D is TRBD1 (5 bases). This CDR3 is built from 14 residues. Germline V CDR1 and CDR2: MNHNY, SVGAGI (reference sequence). V was clipped by 0 bases and J by 3 bases, with 8 bases between them. This CDR3 reads CASSYSIGDYGYTF. The CDR3 bases are TGTGCCAGCAGTTACTCGATAGGGGACTATGGCTACACCTTC.

Here the CDR3 DNA reads TGTGCCATCAGAGGCAGCTCTGGGGCCAACGTCCTGACTTTC. Amino acid sequence: CAIRGSSGANVLTF. The V call is TRBV10-3, the J call TRBJ2-6; unclear D gene. CDR3 length: 14 residues. Trimming took off 6 bases at V and 0 bases at J, with 6 bases between the two ends. Germline V CDR1 and CDR2: ENHRY, SYGVKD.

This clonotype was picked up a small number of times. This chain connects TRBV7-3 to TRBJ2-2; 10 nucleotides align to TRBD2. This CDR3 contains 14 residues. J gave up 7 bases and V 5 bases, and 4 bases lay outside the gene matches. Germline V gives CDR1 SGHTA, CDR2 FQGTGA. The chain's CDR3 is CASSPRTSGGELFF. The CDR3 DNA reads TGTGCCAGCAGCCCGAGGACTAGCGGCGGGGAGCTGTTTTTT.